Listed below are T cell receptor beta chains from one sample, sequenced in a study of regulatory T cells in long-lasting Graves disease. TCRdb processed the multiplex PCR reads anew with MiXCR; each CDR3 protein has one entry. The table shows around 450,000 distinct CDR3 sequences, with 15% occurring only once. The sample was also reused in another study, on T cells in Graves' hyperthyroidism and ophthalmopathy.

This material consisted of peripheral blood mononuclear cells (PBMCs), taken at new diagnosis, from a patient treated with antithyroid drugs. The receptors were sampled from a woman in her thirties with Graves disease. The CDR3 runs from the conserved cysteine through the conserved F or W. D genes are given only for firm matches. Part of the rows lack a size; the others show once, few, many or a class for expanded clones.

j_call,clone_size,d_call,v_call,cdr3_aa
TRBJ2-5,few,TRBD2,TRBV24-1,CATSDPRTSGIQETQYF
TRBJ1-2,many,NA,TRBV10-3,CAILDSYGYTF
TRBJ1-3,many,NA,TRBV12-3/TRBV12-4,CASSRWRSGNTIYF
TRBJ2-1,NA,TRBD2,TRBV20-1,CSARDPGLAGVGNEQFF
TRBJ2-4,many,TRBD2,TRBV12-3/TRBV12-4,CASSSTNRLAGELPNIQYF
TRBJ2-3,few,NA,TRBV7-3,CASSQNPTTDTQYF
TRBJ2-1,many,NA,TRBV20-1,CSARISWSVYNEQFF
TRBJ2-1,NA,TRBD2,TRBV7-3,CASSPLSGSSYNEQFF
TRBJ2-2,many,TRBD2,TRBV5-1,CASSLEASGSGGELFF
TRBJ2-1,few,TRBD1,TRBV6-1,CASSPPGGSYNEQFF
TRBJ2-2,few,NA,TRBV3-1,CASSPQEGGELFF
TRBJ1-1,NA,NA,TRBV19,CASSIAGSMNTEAFF
TRBJ2-3,NA,TRBD2,TRBV4-1,CASSQVRLAGGTSTDTQYF
TRBJ2-1,many,NA,TRBV11-2,CASSLDHLKPYNEQFF
TRBJ2-5,few,NA,TRBV20-1,CSAARTQQETQYF
TRBJ2-7,many,TRBD2,TRBV11-2,CASSWDFSGNYEQYF
TRBJ2-2,many,NA,TRBV5-1,CASSSSGPSTGELFF
TRBJ1-1,many,TRBD1,TRBV7-8,CASSLFGRDRGWSEAFF
NA,few,NA,TRBV30,CAWSRSGWQETQYF
TRBJ2-1,many,TRBD2,TRBV7-9,CASSSTSGRPYEQFF
TRBJ1-5,few,NA,TRBV15,CATSSSRGQPQHF
TRBJ2-2,few,NA,TRBV7-2,CAGSLGRQANTGELFF
TRBJ2-3,many,NA,TRBV2,CASSAKDTQYF
TRBJ2-1,NA,NA,TRBV2,CASRSDSYNEQFF
TRBJ2-2,NA,NA,TRBV20-1,CSAPGPSSTGELFF
TRBJ2-7,many,TRBD2,TRBV15,CATSSAGLANYEQYF
TRBJ2-1,few,NA,TRBV30,CAWGREPPPYNEQFF
TRBJ2-4,few,TRBD2,TRBV7-2,CASSPREQNIQYF
TRBJ1-4,NA,TRBD1,TRBV7-9,CASSVGQGGNEKLFF
TRBJ2-7,many,NA,TRBV6-5,CASSYAGEQYF
TRBJ1-5,many,NA,TRBV28,CASSFSRGQPQHF
TRBJ2-7,many,NA,TRBV28,CASTSPGGSSYEQYF
TRBJ2-4,few,NA,TRBV6-1,CASKDPGRGSIQYF
TRBJ1-1,NA,NA,TRBV9,CASNGDSGGVDTEAFF
TRBJ1-3,NA,NA,TRBV6-5,CASSYSTNSGNTIYF